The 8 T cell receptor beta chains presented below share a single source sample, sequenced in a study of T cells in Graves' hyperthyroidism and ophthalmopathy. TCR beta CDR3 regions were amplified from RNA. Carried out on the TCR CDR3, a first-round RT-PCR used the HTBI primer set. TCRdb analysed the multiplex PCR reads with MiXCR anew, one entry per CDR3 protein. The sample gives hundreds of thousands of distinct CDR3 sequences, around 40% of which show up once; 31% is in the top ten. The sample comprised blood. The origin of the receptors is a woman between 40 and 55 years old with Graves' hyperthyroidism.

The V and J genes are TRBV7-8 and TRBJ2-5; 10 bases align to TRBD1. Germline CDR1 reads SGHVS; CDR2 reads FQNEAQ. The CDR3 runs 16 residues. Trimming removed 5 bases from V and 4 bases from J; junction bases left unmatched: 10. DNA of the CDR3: TGTGCCAGCAGCCCCCGGGGGACAGGGGATACAGAGACCCAGTACTTC. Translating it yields CASSPRGTGDTETQYF.

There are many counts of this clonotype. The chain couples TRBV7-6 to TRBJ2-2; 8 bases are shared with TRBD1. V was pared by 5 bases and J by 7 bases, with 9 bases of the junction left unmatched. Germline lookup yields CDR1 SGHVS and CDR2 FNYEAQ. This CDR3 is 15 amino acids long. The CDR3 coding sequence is TGTGCCAGCAGCCCAGGACAGGGAGAGGTCGGGGAGCTGTTTTTT. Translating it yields CASSPGQGEVGELFF.

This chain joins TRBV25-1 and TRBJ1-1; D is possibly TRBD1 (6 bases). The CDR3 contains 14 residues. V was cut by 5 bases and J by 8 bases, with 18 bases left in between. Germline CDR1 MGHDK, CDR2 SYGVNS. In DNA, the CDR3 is TGTGCCAGCAGTTTGGCCAGGGGTATGATCGAAGCTTTCTTT. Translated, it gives CASSLARGMIEAFF.

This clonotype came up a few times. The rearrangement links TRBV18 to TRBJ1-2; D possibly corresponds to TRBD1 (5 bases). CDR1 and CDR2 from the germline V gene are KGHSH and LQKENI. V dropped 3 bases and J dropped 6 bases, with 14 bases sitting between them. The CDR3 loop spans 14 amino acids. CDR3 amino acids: CASSPLRGADGYTF. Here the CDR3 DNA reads TGTGCCAGCTCACCTTTAAGAGGGGCGGATGGCTACACCTTC.

CDR3 sequence: CASSYGTRTGRSEQYF. The CDR3 coding sequence is TGTGCCAGCAGTTACGGGACCAGGACAGGGCGAAGCGAGCAGTACTTC. The chain uses TRBV6-6 and TRBJ2-7; TRBD1 matches at 8 bases. The CDR3 consists of 16 residues. Germline lookup yields CDR1 MNHNY and CDR2 SVGAGI (reference sequence). The V segment lost 2 bases and the J segment 6 bases; nucleotides outside the gene matches: 12.

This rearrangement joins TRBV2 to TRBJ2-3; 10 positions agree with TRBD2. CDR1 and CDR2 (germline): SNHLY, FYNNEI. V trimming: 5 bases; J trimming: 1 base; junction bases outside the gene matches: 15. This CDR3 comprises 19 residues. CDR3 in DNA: TGTGCCAGCAGTTTAGTCCCACTAGCGGGAAACTTGGGCACAGATACGCAGTATTTT. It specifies CASSLVPLAGNLGTDTQYF.

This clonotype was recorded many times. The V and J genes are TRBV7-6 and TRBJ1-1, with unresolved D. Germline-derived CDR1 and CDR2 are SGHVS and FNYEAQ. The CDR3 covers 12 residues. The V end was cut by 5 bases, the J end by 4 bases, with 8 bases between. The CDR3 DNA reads TGTGCCAGCAGCCCCGGGGTCACTGAAGCTTTCTTT. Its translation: CASSPGVTEAFF.

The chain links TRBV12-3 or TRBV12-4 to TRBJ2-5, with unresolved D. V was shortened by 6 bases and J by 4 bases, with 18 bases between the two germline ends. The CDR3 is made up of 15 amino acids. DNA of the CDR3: TGTGCCAGCAGCCCGACCTACTCAAATTCAGAGACCCAGTACTTC. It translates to CASSPTYSNSETQYF.